This entry lists 8 T cell receptor beta chains sequenced from one sample in a study of blood T cell repertoires in COVID-19. Only in-frame clones appear in the TCRdb table, and some are missing; sequencing was by immunoSEQ multiplex PCR. The sample has approximately 100,000 clones, 70% to 85% seen once. Sample: peripheral blood. Receptor source: a man between 65 and 79 years old with acute or convalescent COVID-19.

This clone was counted once. V gene TRBV11-2 combines with J gene TRBJ2-3; TRBD2 agrees at 12 bases. The V and J ends lost 1 base and 4 bases, in that order; junction bases with no gene match: 3. The CDR3 extends over 16 amino acids. From germline, CDR1 is SGHAT and CDR2 FQNNGV. The CDR3 region is CASSLGLAGGSDTQYF. The CDR3 bases are TGTGCCAGCAGCTTAGGGCTAGCGGGAGGGTCAGATACGCAGTATTTT.

The chain has TRBV7-3 and TRBJ2-2; D perhaps matches TRBD1 (6 bases). This CDR3 is 16 amino acids long. The germline V gene has CDR1 SGHTA and CDR2 FQGTGA. Deletions cut 2 bases from V and 0 bases from J, with 10 bases between. The CDR3 loop reads CASSLVGGPNTGELFF. CDR3 sequence (DNA): TGTGCCAGCAGCTTAGTTGGGGGCCCGAACACCGGGGAGCTGTTTTTT.

The chain combines TRBV7-9 with TRBJ2-1, with no clear D. V was pared by 4 bases and J by 0 bases, with 16 bases between. The CDR3 is made up of 17 amino acids. Germline CDR1 SEHNR, CDR2 FQNEAQ (reference sequence). CDR3 in DNA: TGTGCCAGCAGCTCGAGTTACCCCACCCGCTCCTACAATGAGCAGTTCTTC. Amino acids: CASSSSYPTRSYNEQFF.

This clone was recorded only once. This chain links TRBV9 with TRBJ1-1; D remains ambiguous. Germline loops: CDR1 SGDLS, CDR2 YYNGEE. V was trimmed by 0 bases and J by 3 bases, leaving 15 bases between them. The CDR3 consists of 16 residues. The DNA of the CDR3 is TGTGCCAGCAGCGTAGAACCTAACCCGTCGGACACTGAAGCTTTCTTT. Translated, it gives CASSVEPNPSDTEAFF.

The chain links TRBV6-5 to TRBJ2-7, with TRBD2 matching over 12 bases. The CDR3 extends over 15 amino acids. The V segment lost 8 bases and the J segment 4 bases; nucleotides outside the gene matches: 9. Germline CDR1 is MNHEY and CDR2 is SVGAGI. The CDR3 DNA sequence: TGTGCCAGCTCCCGCCAAGGGACTAGCGGGTACGAGCAGTACTTC. Residues: CASSRQGTSGYEQYF.

The chain uses TRBV2 and TRBJ1-4; D perhaps matches TRBD1 (5 bases). CDR1 SNHLY and CDR2 FYNNEI come from the germline V gene. The CDR3 is made up of 15 amino acids. V lost 2 bases, J lost 5 bases, and 12 bases lay in between. Here the CDR3 reads CASSELRGRNEKLFF. CDR3 coding DNA: TGTGCCAGCAGTGAACTTAGGGGCCGGAATGAAAAACTGTTTTTT.

The chain uses TRBV28 and TRBJ1-5, with TRBD1 identical over 9 bases. V trimming: 6 bases; J trimming: 6 bases; junction bases outside the gene matches: 9. Germline V gene sequence: CDR1 MDHEN, CDR2 SYDVKM. There are 15 residues in the CDR3. In DNA, the CDR3 is TGTGCCAGCAGGGAATGGGGACAGGGAGGTCAGCCCCAGCATTTT. This translates into CASREWGQGGQPQHF. Combining the CDR3 with reference TRBV28 and TRBJ1-5 gives the whole variable domain DVKVTQSSRYLVKRTGEKVFLECVQDMDHENMFWYRQDPGLGLRLIYFSYDVKMKEKGDIPEGYSVSREKKERFSLILESASTNQTSMYLCASREWGQGGQPQHFGDGTRLSIL.

This clone has just one count. This sequence joins TRBV7-9 and TRBJ2-3; perhaps TRBD1 as D (5 bases). Trimming took 8 bases from V and 4 from J, leaving 16 bases between them. CDR1 is SEHNR, CDR2 FQNEAQ, per germline (reference sequence). This CDR3 has 14 residues. CDR3 protein: CASCSGPNSDTQYF. Written as DNA, the CDR3 is TGTGCCAGCTGTTCAGGGCCTAATTCAGATACGCAGTATTTT.